This is a list of T cell receptor beta chains from one sample in a study of OX40 agonist ivuxolimab in advanced cancers. The assay was immunoSEQ multiplex PCR, and TCRdb's table has in-frame clones only and misses some. The table lists some 20,000 clones, approximately 87% of them singletons. This specimen was CD4+ or CD8+ T cells sorted from blood, taken in a trial of the OX40 agonist ivuxolimab. Every receptor here comes from an adult with an advanced solid tumor such as melanoma, head and neck, liver or kidney cancer. Each CDR3 is given with its conserved first and last residue. The D gene is left open where the match is weak. Clone size is given for some rows only: seen once, a few or many times, or a class if the clone is expanded.

size	V	D	J	DNA	CDR3
NA	TRBV29-1	NA	TRBJ1-2	TGCAGCGTTACACGGATTCCCTATGGCTACACCTTC	CSVTRIPYGYTF
NA	TRBV4-3	TRBD1	TRBJ2-7	TGCGCCAGCAGCCAAGATCTTCTCTTGACAGGGAAAGGCAACGAGCAGTACTTC	CASSQDLLLTGKGNEQYF
NA	TRBV15	TRBD1	TRBJ2-7	TGTGCCACCAGCAGAGGAAGGACAGGGGCCATAGAGCAGTACTTC	CATSRGRTGAIEQYF
NA	TRBV7-6	NA	TRBJ2-1	TGTGCCAGCAGCTTAGATCTAAGGGCAGATTACAATGAGCAGTTCTTC	CASSLDLRADYNEQFF
NA	TRBV27	NA	TRBJ2-7	TGTGCCAGCAGTTTATTCGAAAGCTCCTACGAGCAGTACTTC	CASSLFESSYEQYF
NA	TRBV2	TRBD2	TRBJ2-3	TGTGCCAGCAGTCCAGGGACTAGCGGGGGAGATACGCAGTATTTT	CASSPGTSGGDTQYF
NA	TRBV11-2	NA	TRBJ1-1	TGTGCCAGCAGCTTAGGTCGGGTCAGGGTTGAAAACACTGAAGCTTTCTTT	CASSLGRVRVENTEAFF
once	TRBV9	TRBD1	TRBJ1-1	TGTGCCAGCAGCGTAGGGACAGGTAACACTGAAGCTTTCTTT	CASSVGTGNTEAFF
NA	TRBV7-5	NA	TRBJ1-5	TGTGCCAGCAGCTCCTCCGGGGCAGGGGATCAGCCCCAGCATTTT	CASSSSGAGDQPQHF
NA	TRBV5-6	NA	TRBJ1-1	TGTGCCAGCAGCTTGGCGGGAAACCTCTACCTACGTGATAGGGAAGCTTTCTTT	CASSLAGNLYLRDREAFF
NA	TRBV15	NA	TRBJ1-5	TGTGCCACCAGCAGAGATATGCAGGGAAGTCAGCCCCAGCATTTT	CATSRDMQGSQPQHF
NA	TRBV9	NA	TRBJ1-1	TGTGCCAGTGCGGGCATGGAGAACATGAACACTGAAGCTTTCTTT	CASAGMENMNTEAFF
NA	TRBV9	NA	TRBJ2-1	TGTGCCAGCAGCGAGATGGGATTTCTTAATGAGCAGTTCTTC	CASSEMGFLNEQFF
NA	TRBV7-9	NA	TRBJ1-1	TGTGCCAGCAGCCTACTACAGGGTCTGGAAAGCAGCACTGAAGCTTTCTTT	CASSLLQGLESSTEAFF
NA	TRBV7-9	NA	TRBJ1-3	TGTGCCAGCGCGGGGGAGAAGGGGCGCGGAAACACCATATATTTT	CASAGEKGRGNTIYF